The 13 T cell receptor beta chains in this list originate from one sample, sequenced in a study of blood T cell repertoires in COVID-19. Using immunoSEQ multiplex PCR, the repertoire was profiled, and TCRdb retains in-frame clones only, with some absent. The sample has 150,000 to 200,000 clones, roughly nine tenths seen once. Sequencing was carried out using peripheral blood. The source of these receptors is a woman between 65 and 79 years old with acute or convalescent COVID-19.

The chain has TRBV5-8 and TRBJ2-7; no firm D call. The V gene lost 3 bases and the J gene lost 5 bases, with 15 bases spanning the gap. Germline lookup yields CDR1 SGHTS and CDR2 YDEGEE. The CDR3 runs 14 residues. The CDR3 bases are TGTGCCAGCAGCTCCGCCTCGACATACCACGAGCAGTACTTC. Translation gives CASSSASTYHEQYF.

The chain employs TRBV28 and TRBJ1-6, with D unresolved. The CDR3 contains 13 residues. Germline V gene data show CDR1 as MDHEN and CDR2 as SYDVKM. V lost 3 bases, J lost 12 bases, and 12 bases lay in between. The CDR3 nucleotides are TGTGCCAGCAGTTTCCGGGGAAGTGGACCCCTCCACTTT. Protein: CASSFRGSGPLHF.

The CDR3 DNA sequence: TGTGCCAGCAGCTTAGACACCACGAACACCGGGGAGCTGTTTTTT. Translating gives CASSLDTTNTGELFF. The V gene is TRBV7-8, the J gene TRBJ2-2; D remains unclear. The CDR3 loop spans 15 amino acids. The ends were cut back, 1 base at V and 0 bases at J, with 6 bases in the middle. CDR1 and CDR2 from the germline V gene are SGHVS and FQNEAQ.

V is TRBV19 and J is TRBJ1-2; D is possibly TRBD1 (5 bases). CDR1 LNHDA and CDR2 SQIVND come from the germline V gene (reference sequence). Between the trimmed V and J ends, which lost 1 base and 8 bases, there was a span of 14 bases. The CDR3 sequence is 14 residues long. The CDR3 reads CASSIGRGLGGYTF. CDR3 sequence (DNA): TGTGCCAGTAGTATAGGCCGGGGACTTGGGGGCTACACCTTC.

The genes are TRBV2 and TRBJ2-1; unclear D gene. The V and J ends lost 3 bases and 2 bases respectively, with 8 bases between them. Germline values: CDR1 SNHLY, CDR2 FYNNEI. This CDR3 region has 14 residues. The CDR3 protein is CASSDPGTYNEQFF. In DNA form, the CDR3 reads TGTGCCAGCAGTGATCCGGGTACCTACAATGAGCAGTTCTTC.

The chain employs TRBV7-8 and TRBJ2-7, with 8 bases identical to TRBD2. Per germline, CDR1 SGHVS and CDR2 FQNEAQ. J gave up 1 base and V 5 bases, and 10 bases lay outside the gene matches. The CDR3 covers 16 residues. Here the CDR3 reads CASSVTSGTPSYEQYF. In DNA, the CDR3 is TGTGCCAGCAGCGTAACTAGCGGTACGCCTTCCTACGAGCAGTACTTC.

J is TRBJ1-3 and V is TRBV7-6; D may be TRBD1 (6 bases). Germline lookup yields CDR1 SGHVS and CDR2 FNYEAQ. The length of the CDR3 is 16 residues. Deletions cut 1 base from V and 1 base from J, with 11 bases between. The CDR3 region has the DNA TGTGCCAGCAGCTTAGGGACAGCGGAATCTGGAAACACCATATATTTT. This sequence encodes CASSLGTAESGNTIYF.

This chain uses TRBV2 with TRBJ1-6; tentative D call: TRBD1 (6 bases). CDR1 and CDR2 from the germline V gene are SNHLY and FYNNEI. This CDR3 comprises 17 residues. V was cut by 4 bases and J by 14 bases, with 27 bases left in between. CDR3 region: CASSAFPQGFRSRALHF. The CDR3 coding sequence is TGTGCCAGCAGTGCTTTCCCACAGGGATTCCGGTCCAGGGCCCTCCACTTT.

The chain carries TRBV4-3 and TRBJ1-1, with D tentatively TRBD1 (6 bases). This CDR3 region has 13 residues. The ends were cut back, 2 bases at V and 5 bases at J, with 9 bases in the middle. The germline CDR1 and CDR2 sequences are LGHNA and YSLEER. The CDR3 loop reads CASSQTRGTEAFF. The CDR3 coding sequence is TGCGCCAGCAGCCAAACCAGGGGTACTGAAGCTTTCTTT.

The CDR3 DNA reads TGTGCCAGTAGTATCGGGACAGGGGAGATCTATGGCTACACCTTC. Translating it yields CASSIGTGEIYGYTF. V gene TRBV19 combines with J gene TRBJ1-2; TRBD1 agrees at 10 bases. There are 15 residues in the CDR3. Germline CDR1 reads LNHDA; CDR2 reads SQIVND (reference sequence). J lost 4 bases, V lost 3 bases, and 5 bases had no gene match.

The CDR3 spells CASSFQGAGEQYF. The CDR3 DNA reads as TGTGCCAGCAGTTTCCAGGGGGCCGGCGAGCAGTACTTC. The chain combines TRBV6-5 with TRBJ2-7; 8 bases line up with TRBD1. CDR3 size: 13 residues. The ends lost 4 bases at V and 6 bases at J; junction bases unmatched: 5. Germline V lookup: CDR1 MNHEY, CDR2 SVGAGI.

Remarks on this clone: In the same sample, other DNA sequences code for this CDR3. The CDR3 spells CASSQTPGQGSYEQYF. Written as DNA, the CDR3 is TGCGCCAGCAGCCAAACACCGGGACAGGGTTCCTACGAGCAGTACTTC. This sequence joins TRBV4-1 and TRBJ2-7; 9 bases agree with TRBD1. J gave up 1 base and V 2 bases, and 6 bases lay outside the gene matches. The length of the CDR3 is 16 residues. Looked up from germline, CDR1 is MGHRA and CDR2 is YSYEKL.

This sequence joins TRBV19 and TRBJ2-2; 9 bases line up with TRBD1. The V gene end was trimmed by 7 bases and the J gene end by 1 base; junction bases not matched to a gene: 7. There are 16 residues in the CDR3. The germline CDR1 and CDR2 sequences are LNHDA and SQIVND (reference sequence). The CDR3 loop is CASTSTGGWNTGELFF. The DNA of the CDR3 is TGTGCCAGTACCTCAACAGGGGGCTGGAACACCGGGGAGCTGTTTTTT.